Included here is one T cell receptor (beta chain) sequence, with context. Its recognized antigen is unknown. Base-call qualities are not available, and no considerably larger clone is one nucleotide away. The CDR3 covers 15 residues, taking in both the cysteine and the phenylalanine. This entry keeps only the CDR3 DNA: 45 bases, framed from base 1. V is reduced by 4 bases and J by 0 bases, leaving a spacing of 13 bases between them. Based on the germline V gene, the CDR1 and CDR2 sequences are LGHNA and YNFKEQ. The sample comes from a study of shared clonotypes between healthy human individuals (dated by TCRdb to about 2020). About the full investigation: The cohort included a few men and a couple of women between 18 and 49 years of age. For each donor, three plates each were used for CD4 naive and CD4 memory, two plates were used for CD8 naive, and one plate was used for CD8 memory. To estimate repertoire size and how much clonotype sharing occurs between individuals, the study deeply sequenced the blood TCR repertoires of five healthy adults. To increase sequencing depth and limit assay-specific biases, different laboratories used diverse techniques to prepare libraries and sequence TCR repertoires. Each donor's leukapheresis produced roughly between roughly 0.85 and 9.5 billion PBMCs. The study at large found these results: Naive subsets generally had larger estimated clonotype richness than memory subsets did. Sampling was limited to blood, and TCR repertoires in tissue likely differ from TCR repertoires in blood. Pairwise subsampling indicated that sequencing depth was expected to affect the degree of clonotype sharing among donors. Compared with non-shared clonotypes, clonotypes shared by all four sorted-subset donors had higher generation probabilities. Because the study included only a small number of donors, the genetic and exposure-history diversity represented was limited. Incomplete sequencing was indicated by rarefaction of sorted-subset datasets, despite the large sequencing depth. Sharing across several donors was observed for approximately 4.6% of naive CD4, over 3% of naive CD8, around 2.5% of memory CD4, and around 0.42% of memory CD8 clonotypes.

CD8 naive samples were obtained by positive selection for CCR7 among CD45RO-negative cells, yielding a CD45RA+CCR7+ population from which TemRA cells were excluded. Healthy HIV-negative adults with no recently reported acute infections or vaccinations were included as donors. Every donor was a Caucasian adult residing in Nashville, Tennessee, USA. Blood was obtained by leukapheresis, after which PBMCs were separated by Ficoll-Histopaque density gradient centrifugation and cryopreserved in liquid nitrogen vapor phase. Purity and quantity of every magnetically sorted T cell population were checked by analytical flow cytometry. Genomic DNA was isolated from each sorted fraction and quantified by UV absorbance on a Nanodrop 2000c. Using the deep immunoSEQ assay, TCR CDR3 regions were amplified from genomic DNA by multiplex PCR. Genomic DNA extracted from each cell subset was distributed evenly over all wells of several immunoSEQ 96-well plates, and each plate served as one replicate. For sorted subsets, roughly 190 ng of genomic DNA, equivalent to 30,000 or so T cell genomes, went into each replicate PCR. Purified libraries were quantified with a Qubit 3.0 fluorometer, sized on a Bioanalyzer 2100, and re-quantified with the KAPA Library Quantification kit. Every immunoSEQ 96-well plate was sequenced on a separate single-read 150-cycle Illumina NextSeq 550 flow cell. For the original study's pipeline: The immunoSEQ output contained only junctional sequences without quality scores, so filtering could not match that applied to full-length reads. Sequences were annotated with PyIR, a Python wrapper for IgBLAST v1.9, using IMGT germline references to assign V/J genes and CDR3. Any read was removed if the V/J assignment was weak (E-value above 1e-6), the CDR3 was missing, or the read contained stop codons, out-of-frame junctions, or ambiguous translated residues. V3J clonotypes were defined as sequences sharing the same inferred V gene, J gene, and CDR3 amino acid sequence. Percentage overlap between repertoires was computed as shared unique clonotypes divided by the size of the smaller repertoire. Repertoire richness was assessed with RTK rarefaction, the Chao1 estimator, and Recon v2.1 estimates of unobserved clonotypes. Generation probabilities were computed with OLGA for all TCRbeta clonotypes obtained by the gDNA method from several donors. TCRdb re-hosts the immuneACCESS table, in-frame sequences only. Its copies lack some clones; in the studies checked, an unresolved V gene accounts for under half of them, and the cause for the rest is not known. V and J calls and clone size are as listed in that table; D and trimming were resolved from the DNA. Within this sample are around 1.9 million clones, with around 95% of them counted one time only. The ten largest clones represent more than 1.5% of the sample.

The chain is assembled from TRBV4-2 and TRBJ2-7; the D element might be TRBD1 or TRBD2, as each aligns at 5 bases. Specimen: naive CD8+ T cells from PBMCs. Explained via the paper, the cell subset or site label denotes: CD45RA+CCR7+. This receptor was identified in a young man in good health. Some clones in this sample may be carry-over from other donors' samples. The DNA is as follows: TGTGCCAGCAGCCCCCCAGGGAGCGGCTCCTACGAGCAGTACTTC. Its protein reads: CASSPPGSGSYEQYF.